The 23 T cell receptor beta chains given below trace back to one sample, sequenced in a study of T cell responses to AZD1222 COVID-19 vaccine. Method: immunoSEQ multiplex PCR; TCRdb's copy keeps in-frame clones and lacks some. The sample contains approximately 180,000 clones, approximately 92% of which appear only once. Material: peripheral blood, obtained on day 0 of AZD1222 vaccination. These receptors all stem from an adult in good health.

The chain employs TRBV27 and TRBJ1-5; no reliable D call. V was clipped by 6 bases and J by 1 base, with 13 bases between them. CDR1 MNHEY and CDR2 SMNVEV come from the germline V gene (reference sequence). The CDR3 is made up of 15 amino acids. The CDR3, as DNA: TGTGCCAGCAGCTGGACTCAAGGGAGCAATCAGCCCCAGCATTTT. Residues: CASSWTQGSNQPQHF.

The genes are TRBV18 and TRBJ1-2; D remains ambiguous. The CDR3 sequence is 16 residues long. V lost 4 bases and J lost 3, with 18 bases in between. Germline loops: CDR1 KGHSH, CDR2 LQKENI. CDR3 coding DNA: TGTGCCAGCTCACGACCGACACCCCCGGTGGACTATGGCTACACCTTC. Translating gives CASSRPTPPVDYGYTF.

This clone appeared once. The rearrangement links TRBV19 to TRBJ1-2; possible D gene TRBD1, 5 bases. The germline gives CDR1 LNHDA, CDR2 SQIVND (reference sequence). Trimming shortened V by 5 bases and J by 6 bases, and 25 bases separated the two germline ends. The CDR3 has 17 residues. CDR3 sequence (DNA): TGTGCCAGTAGTCACGAGCCTCCGGGACCCCCGACGCATGGCTACACCTTC. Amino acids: CASSHEPPGPPTHGYTF. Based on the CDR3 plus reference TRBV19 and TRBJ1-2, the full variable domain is DGGITQSPKYLFRKEGQNVTLSCEQNLNHDAMYWYRQDPGQGLRLIYYSQIVNDFQKGDIAEGYSVSREKKESFPLTVTSAQKNPTAFYLCASSHEPPGPPTHGYTFGSGTRLTVV.

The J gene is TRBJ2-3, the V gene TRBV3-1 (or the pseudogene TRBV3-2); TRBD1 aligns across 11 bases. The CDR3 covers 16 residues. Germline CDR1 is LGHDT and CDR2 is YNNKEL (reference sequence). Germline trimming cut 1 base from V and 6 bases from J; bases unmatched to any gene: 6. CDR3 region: CASSQVRDRGTDTQYF. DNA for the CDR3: TGTGCCAGCAGCCAAGTTCGGGACAGGGGGACTGATACGCAGTATTTT.

CDR3 amino acids: CASSPVSGQGITDTQYF. The CDR3 bases are TGCGCCAGCAGCCCGGTGAGCGGACAGGGGATCACAGATACGCAGTATTTT. The chain joins TRBV4-1 to TRBJ2-3; 9 bases agree with TRBD1. The CDR3 is made up of 17 amino acids. CDR1 and CDR2 (germline): MGHRA, YSYEKL. V lost 4 bases to trimming and J lost 2 bases; unmatched junction nucleotides: 10.

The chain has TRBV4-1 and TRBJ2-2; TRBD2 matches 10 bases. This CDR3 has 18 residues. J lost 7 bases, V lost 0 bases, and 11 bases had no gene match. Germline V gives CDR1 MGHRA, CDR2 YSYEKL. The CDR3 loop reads CASSQDRALAGVDGELFF. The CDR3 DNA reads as TGCGCCAGCAGCCAAGATCGTGCGCTAGCGGGAGTGGACGGGGAGCTGTTTTTT.

For the CDR3, the DNA is TGTGCCACCAGCAGACAGACGGATTCTGGAAACACCATATATTTT. As protein: CATSRQTDSGNTIYF. The V and J genes are TRBV15 and TRBJ1-3; D not resolved. CDR1 and CDR2 from the germline V gene are LNHNV and YYDKDF (reference sequence). V shed 2 bases and J shed 1 base, with 9 bases lying between them. CDR3 length: 15 residues.

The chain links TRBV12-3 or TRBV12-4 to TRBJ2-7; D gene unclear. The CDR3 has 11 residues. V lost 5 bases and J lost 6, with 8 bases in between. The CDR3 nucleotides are TGTGCCAGCAGTCCCTCGGGCGAGCAGTACTTC. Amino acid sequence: CASSPSGEQYF.

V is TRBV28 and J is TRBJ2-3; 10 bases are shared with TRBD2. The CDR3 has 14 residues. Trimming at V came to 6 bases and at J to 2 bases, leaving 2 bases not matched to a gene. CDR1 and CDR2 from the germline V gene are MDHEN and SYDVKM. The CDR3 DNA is TGTGCCAGCAGACTAGCGGGGCCCACAGATACGCAGTATTTT. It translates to CASRLAGPTDTQYF. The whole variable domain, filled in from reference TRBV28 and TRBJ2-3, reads DVKVTQSSRYLVKRTGEKVFLECVQDMDHENMFWYRQDPGLGLRLIYFSYDVKMKEKGDIPEGYSVSREKKERFSLILESASTNQTSMYLCASRLAGPTDTQYFGPGTRLTVL.

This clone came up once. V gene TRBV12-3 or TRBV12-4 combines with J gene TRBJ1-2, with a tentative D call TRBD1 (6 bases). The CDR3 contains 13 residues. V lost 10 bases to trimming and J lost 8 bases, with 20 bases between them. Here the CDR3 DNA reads TGTGCCACCGGGGGGGGCTCGGCCAGGGGCTACACCTTC. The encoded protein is CATGGGSARGYTF.

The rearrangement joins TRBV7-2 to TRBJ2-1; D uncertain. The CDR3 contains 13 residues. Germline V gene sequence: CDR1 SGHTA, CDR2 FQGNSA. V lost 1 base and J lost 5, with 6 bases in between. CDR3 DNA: TGTGCCAGCAGCTTAGGCAGAAACAATGAGCAGTTCTTC. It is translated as CASSLGRNNEQFF.

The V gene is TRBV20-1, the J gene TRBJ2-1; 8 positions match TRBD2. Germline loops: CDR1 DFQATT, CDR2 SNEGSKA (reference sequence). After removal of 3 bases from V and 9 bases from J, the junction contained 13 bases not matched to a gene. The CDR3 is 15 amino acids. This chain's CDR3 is CSASLTGGFSGEQFF. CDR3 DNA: TGCAGTGCTAGTCTTACGGGAGGGTTCTCCGGTGAGCAGTTCTTC.

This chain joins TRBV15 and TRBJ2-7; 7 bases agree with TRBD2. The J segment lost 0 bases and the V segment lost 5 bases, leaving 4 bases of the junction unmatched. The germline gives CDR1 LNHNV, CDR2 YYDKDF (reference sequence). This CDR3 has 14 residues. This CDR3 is CATSAGVSSYEQYF. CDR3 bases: TGTGCCACCAGCGCGGGGGTGAGCTCCTACGAGCAGTACTTC.

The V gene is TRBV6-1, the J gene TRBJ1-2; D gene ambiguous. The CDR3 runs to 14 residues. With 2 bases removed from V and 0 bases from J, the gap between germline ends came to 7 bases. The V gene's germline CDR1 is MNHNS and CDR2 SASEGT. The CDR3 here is CASSERISNYGYTF. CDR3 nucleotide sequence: TGTGCCAGCAGTGAAAGGATATCTAACTATGGCTACACCTTC.

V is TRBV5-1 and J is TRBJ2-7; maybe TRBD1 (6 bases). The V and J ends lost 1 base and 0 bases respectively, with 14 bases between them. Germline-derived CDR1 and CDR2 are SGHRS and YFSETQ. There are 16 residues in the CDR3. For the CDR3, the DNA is TGCGCCAGCAGCTTGTATCTCACAGGGCTCTCCTACGAGCAGTACTTC. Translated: CASSLYLTGLSYEQYF.

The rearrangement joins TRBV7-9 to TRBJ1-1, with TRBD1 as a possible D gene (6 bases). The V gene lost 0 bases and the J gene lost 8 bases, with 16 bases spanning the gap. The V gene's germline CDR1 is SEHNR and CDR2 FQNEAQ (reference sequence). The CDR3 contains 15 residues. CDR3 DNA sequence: TGTGCCAGCAGCTTAGCGGGGGGGCAAAATTTAGAAGCTTTCTTT. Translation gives CASSLAGGQNLEAFF.

This CDR3 reads CASSATTNGNTIYF. In DNA form, the CDR3 reads TGCGCCAGCAGCGCAACAACGAACGGAAACACCATATATTTT. This chain joins TRBV5-1 and TRBJ1-3; D is undetermined. This CDR3 region has 14 residues. Deletions cut 4 bases from V and 4 bases from J, with 12 bases between. Germline V CDR1 and CDR2: SGHRS, YFSETQ.

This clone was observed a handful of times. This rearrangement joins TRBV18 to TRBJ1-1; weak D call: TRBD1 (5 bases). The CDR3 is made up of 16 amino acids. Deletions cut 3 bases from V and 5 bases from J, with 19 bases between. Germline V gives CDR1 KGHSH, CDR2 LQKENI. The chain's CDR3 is CASSPLNKGGETEAFF. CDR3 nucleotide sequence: TGTGCCAGCTCACCGCTCAACAAGGGAGGGGAAACTGAAGCTTTCTTT.

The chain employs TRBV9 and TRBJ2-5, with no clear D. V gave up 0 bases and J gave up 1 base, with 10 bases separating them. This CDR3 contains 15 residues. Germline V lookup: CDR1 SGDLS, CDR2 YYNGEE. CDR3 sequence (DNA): TGTGCCAGCAGCGTAGGACCTATCCCCCAAGAGACCCAGTACTTC. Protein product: CASSVGPIPQETQYF. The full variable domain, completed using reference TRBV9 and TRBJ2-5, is DSGVTQTPKHLITATGQRVTLRCSPRSGDLSVYWYQQSLDQGLQFLIQYYNGEERAKGNILERFSAQQFPDLHSELNLSSLELGDSALYFCASSVGPIPQETQYFGPGTRLLVL.

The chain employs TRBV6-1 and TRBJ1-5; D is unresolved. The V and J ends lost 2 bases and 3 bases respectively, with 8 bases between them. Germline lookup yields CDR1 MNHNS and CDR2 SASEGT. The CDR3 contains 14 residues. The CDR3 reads CASSESGFNQPQHF. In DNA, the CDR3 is TGTGCCAGCAGTGAATCGGGTTTCAATCAGCCCCAGCATTTT.

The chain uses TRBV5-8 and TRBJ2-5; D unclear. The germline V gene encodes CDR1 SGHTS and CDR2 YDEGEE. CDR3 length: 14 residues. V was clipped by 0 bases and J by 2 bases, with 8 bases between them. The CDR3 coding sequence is TGTGCCAGCAGCTTGGGACTGACTCAAGAGACCCAGTACTTC. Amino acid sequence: CASSLGLTQETQYF.

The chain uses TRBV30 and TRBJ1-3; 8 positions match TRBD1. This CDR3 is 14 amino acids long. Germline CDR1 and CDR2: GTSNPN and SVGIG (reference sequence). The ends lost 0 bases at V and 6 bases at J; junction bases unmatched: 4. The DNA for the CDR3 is TGTGCCTGGAGTGTAGCAGGGGGCGAAAACACCATATATTTT. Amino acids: CAWSVAGGENTIYF.

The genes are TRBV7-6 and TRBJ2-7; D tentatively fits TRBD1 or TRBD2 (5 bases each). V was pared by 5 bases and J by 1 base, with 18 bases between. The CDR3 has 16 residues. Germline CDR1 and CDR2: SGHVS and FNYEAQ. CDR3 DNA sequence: TGTGCCAGCAGCCCTGATTCCGGGACCCCTTCCTACGAGCAGTACTTC. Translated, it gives CASSPDSGTPSYEQYF.